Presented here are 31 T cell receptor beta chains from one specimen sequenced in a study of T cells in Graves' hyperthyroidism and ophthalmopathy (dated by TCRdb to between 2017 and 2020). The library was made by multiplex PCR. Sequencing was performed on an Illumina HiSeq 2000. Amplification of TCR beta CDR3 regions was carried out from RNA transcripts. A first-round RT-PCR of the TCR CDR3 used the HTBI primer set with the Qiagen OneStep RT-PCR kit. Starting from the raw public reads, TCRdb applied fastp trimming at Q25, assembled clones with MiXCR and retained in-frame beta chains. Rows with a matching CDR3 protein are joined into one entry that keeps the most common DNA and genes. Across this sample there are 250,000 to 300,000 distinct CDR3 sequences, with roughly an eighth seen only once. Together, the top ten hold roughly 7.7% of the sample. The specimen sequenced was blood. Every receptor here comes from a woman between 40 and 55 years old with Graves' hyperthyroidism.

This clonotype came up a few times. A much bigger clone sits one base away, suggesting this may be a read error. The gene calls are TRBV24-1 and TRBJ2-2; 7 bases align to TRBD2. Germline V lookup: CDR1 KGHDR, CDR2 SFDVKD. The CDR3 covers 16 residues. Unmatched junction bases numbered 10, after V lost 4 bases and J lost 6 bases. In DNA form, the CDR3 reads TGTGCCACCAGTGAGATCGGGACTAAGAGCGCCGGGGAGCTGTTTTTT. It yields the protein CATSEIGTKSAGELFF.

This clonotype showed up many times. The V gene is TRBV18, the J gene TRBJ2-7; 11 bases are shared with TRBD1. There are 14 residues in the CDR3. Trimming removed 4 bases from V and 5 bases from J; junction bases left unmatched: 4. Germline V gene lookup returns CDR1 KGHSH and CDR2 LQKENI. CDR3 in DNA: TGTGCCAGCTCACTCCGGACAGGGGGCGACGAGCAGTACTTC. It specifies CASSLRTGGDEQYF.

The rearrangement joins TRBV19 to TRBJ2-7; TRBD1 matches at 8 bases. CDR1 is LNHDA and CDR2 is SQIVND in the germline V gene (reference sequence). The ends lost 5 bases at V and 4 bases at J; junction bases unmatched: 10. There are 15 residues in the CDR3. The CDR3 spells CASSPGETGVYEQYF. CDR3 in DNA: TGTGCCAGTAGTCCAGGCGAGACAGGGGTATACGAGCAGTACTTC.

The CDR3 DNA sequence: TGTGCCAGCAGGGAGATGGACCGCTCTGGGGCCAACGTCCTGACTTTC. Residues: CASREMDRSGANVLTF. The V call is TRBV6-1, the J call TRBJ2-6, with D uncertain. This CDR3 region has 16 residues. Deletions cut 6 bases from V and 0 bases from J, with 12 bases between. Germline V CDR1 and CDR2: MNHNS, SASEGT.

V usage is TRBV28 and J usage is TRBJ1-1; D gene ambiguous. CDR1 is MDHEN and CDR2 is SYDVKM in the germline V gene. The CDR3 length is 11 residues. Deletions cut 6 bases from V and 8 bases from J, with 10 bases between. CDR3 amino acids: CASRVQTEAFF. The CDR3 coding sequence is TGTGCCAGCAGGGTGCAGACAGAAGCTTTCTTT.

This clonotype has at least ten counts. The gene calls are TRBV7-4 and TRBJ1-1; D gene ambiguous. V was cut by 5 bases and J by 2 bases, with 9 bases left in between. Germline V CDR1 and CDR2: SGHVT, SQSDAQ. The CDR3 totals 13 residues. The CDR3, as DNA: TGTGCCAGCAGCCGACCCCGTAACACTGAAGCTTTCTTT. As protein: CASSRPRNTEAFF.

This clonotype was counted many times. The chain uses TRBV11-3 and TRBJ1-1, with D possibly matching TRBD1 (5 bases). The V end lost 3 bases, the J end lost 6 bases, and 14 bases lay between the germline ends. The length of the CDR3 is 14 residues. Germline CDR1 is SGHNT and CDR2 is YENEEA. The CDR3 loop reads CASSFRTGRAEAFF. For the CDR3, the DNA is TGTGCCAGCAGCTTTCGAACAGGTCGCGCTGAAGCTTTCTTT.

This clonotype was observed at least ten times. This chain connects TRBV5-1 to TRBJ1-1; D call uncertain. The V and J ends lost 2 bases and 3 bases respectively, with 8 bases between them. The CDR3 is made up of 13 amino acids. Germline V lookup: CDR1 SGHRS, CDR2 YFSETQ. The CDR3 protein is CASSFDGHTEAFF. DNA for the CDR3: TGCGCCAGCAGCTTTGACGGTCACACTGAAGCTTTCTTT.

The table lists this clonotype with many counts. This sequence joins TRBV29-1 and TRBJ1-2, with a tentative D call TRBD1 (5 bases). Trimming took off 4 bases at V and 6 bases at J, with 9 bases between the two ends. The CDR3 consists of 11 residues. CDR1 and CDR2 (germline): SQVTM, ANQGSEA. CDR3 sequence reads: CSVGSGNGYTF. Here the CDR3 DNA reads TGCAGCGTTGGATCAGGGAATGGCTACACCTTC. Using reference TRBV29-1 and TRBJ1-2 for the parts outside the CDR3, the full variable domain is SAVISQKPSRDICQRGTSLTIQCQVDSQVTMMFWYRQQPGQSLTLIATANQGSEATYESGFVIDKFPISRPNLTFSTLTVSNMSPEDSSIYLCSVGSGNGYTFGSGTRLTVV.

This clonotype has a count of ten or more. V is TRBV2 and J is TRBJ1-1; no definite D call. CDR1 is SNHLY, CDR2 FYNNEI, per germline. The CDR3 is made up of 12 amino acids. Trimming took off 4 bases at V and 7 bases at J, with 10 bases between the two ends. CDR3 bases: TGTGCCAGCAGTGCAGCCTACAGTGAAGCTTTCTTT. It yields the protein CASSAAYSEAFF. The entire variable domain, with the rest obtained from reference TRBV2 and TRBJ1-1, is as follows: EPEVTQTPSHQVTQMGQEVILRCVPISNHLYFYWYRQILGQKVEFLVSFYNNEISEKSEIFDDQFSVERPDGSNFTLKIRSTKLEDSAMYFCASSAAYSEAFFGQGTRLTVV.

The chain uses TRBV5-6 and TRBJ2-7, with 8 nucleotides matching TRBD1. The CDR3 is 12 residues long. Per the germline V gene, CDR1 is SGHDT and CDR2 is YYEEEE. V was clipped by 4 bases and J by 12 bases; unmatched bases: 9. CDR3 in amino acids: CASSLGQAEGYF. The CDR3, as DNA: TGTGCCAGCAGCCTGGGACAGGCCGAGGGGTACTTC. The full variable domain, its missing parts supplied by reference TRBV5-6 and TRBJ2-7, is DAGVTQSPTHLIKTRGQQVTLRCSPKSGHDTVSWYQQALGQGPQFIFQYYEEEERQRGNFPDRFSGHQFPNYSSELNVNALLLGDSALYLCASSLGQAEGYFGPGTRLTVT.

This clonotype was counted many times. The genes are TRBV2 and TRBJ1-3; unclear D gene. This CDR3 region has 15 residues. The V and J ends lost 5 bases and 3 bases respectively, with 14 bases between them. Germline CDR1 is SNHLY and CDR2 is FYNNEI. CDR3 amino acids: CASSPDQGHGNTIYF. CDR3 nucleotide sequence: TGTGCCAGCAGTCCAGATCAAGGCCATGGAAACACCATATATTTT.

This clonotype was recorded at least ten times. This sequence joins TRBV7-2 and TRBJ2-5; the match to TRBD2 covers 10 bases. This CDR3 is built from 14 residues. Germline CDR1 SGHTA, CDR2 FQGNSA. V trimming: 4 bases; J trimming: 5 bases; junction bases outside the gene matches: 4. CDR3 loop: CASSSLTSGETQYF. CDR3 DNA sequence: TGTGCCAGCAGCTCCCTGACTAGCGGGGAGACCCAGTACTTC.

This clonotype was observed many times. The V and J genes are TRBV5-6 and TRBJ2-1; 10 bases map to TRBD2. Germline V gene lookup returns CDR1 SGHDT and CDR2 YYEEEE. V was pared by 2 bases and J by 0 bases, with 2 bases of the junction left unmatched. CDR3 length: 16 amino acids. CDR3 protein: CASSFSGRSSYNEQFF. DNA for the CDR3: TGTGCCAGCAGCTTTAGCGGGAGGAGCTCCTACAATGAGCAGTTCTTC.

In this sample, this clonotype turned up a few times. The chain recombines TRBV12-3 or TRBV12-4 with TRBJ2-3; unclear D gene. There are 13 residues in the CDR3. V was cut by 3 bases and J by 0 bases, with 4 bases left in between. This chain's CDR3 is CASSLVSTDTQYF. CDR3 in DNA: TGTGCCAGCAGTTTGGTCAGCACAGATACGCAGTATTTT.

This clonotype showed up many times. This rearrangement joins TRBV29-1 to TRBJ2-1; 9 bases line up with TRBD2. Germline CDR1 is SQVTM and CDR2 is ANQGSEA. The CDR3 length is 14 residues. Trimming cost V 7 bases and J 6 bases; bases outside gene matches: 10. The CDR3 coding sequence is TGCAGCGGGGCGGGGACTAGCACATTCAATGAGCAGTTCTTC. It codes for CSGAGTSTFNEQFF.

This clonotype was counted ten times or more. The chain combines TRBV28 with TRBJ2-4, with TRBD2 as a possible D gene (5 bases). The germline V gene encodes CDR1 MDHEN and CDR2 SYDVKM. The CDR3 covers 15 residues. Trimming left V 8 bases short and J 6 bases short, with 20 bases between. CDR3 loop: CASRLSGPTGNIQYF. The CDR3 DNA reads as TGTGCCAGCCGCTTAAGCGGACCGACGGGAAACATTCAGTACTTC.

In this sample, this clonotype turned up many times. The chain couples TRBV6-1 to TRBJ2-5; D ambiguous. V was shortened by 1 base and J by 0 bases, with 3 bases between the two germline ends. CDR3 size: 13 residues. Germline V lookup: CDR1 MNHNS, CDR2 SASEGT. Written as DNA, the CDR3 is TGTGCCAGCAGTGAAGTAGACCAAGAGACCCAGTACTTC. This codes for CASSEVDQETQYF.

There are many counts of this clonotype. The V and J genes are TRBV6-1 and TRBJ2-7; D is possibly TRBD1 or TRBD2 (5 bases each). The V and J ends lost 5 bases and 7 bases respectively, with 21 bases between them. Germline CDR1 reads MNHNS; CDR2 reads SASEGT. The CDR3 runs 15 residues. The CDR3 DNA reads TGTGCCAGCAGTCCTCTCGATGGGACCTCGGGGGAGCAGTACTTC. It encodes CASSPLDGTSGEQYF.

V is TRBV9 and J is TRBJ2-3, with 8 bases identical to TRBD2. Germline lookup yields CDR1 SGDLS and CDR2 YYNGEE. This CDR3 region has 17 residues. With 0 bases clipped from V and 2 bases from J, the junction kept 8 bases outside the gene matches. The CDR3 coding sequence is TGTGCCAGCAGCGTAGCGGGCACGGGAGGGCCCACAGATACGCAGTATTTT. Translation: CASSVAGTGGPTDTQYF.

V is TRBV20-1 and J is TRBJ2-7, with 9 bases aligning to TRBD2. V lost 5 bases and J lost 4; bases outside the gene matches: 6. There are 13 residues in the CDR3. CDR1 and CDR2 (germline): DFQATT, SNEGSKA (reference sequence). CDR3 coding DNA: TGCAGTGCTGGCCCTAGCGGGACATACGAGCAGTACTTC. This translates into CSAGPSGTYEQYF.

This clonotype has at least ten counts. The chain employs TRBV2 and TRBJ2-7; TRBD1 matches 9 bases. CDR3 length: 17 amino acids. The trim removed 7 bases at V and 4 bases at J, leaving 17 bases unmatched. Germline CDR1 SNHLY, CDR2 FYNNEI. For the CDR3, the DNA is TGTGCCAGCACCTGGGACAGGGCCCAGGCCGGTCGATACGAGCAGTACTTC. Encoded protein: CASTWDRAQAGRYEQYF.

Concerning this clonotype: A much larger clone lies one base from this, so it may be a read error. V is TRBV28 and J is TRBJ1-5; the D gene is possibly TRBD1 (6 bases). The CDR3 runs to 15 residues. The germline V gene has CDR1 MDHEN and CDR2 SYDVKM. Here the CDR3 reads CASSLEGVGNQHQHF. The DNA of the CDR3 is TGTGCCAGCAGTTTGGAGGGGGTCGGCAATCAGCACCAGCATTTT.

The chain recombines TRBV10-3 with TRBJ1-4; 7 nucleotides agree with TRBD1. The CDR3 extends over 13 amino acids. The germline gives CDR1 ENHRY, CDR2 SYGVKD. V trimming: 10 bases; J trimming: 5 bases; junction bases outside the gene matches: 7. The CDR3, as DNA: TGTGCCACCTCAGGGGGTGAAAATGAAAAACTGTTTTTT. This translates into CATSGGENEKLFF.

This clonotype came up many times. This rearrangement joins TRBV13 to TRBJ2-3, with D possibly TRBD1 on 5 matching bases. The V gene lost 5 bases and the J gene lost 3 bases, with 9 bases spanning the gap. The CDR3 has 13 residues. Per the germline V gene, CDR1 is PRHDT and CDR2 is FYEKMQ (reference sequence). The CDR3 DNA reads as TGTGCCAGCAGCCCAGGGATGACAGATACGCAGTATTTT. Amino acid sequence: CASSPGMTDTQYF.

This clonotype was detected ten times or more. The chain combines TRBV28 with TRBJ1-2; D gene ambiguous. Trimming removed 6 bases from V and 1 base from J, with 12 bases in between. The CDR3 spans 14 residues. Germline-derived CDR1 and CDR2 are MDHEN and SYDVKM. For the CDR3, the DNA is TGTGCCAGCAGCCCAGGAGGGAGTAACTATGGCTACACCTTC. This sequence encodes CASSPGGSNYGYTF.

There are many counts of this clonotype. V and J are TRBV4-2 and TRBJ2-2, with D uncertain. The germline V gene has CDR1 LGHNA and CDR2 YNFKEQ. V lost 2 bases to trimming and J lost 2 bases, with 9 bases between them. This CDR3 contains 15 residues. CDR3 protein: CASSQRRLNTGELFF. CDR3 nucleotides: TGTGCCAGCAGCCAAAGGCGGCTTAACACCGGGGAGCTGTTTTTT.

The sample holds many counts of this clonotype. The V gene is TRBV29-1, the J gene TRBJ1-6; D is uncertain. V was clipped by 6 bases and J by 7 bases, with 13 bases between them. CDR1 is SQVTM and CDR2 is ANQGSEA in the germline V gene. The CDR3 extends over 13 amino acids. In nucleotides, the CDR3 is TGCAGCGTCCAGACTGTAGACAATTCACCCCTCCACTTT. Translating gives CSVQTVDNSPLHF.

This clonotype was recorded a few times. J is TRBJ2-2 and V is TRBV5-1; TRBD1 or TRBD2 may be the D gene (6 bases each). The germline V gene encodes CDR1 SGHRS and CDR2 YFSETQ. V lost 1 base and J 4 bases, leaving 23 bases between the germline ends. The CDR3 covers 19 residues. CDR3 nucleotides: TGCGCCAGCAGCTTGCCCGGTCCAGGAGGGGGACTTGGCACCGGGGAGCTGTTTTTT. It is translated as CASSLPGPGGGLGTGELFF.

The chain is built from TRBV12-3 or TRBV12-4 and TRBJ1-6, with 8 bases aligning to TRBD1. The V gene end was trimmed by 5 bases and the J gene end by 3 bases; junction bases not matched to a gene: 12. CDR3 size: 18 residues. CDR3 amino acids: CASSPRQGLGGYNSPLHF. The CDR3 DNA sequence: TGTGCCAGCAGTCCCCGACAGGGGCTAGGTGGCTATAATTCACCCCTCCACTTT.

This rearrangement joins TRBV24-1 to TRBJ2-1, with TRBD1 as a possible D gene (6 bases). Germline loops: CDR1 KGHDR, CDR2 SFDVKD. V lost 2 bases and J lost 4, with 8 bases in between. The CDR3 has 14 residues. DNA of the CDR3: TGTGCCACCAGTGATTCCAGGGGATACAATGAGCAGTTCTTC. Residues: CATSDSRGYNEQFF.